This TCR beta chain was found in a study of T cell clonality in common variable immunodeficiency. The repertoire was sequenced with immunoSEQ multiplex PCR; TCRdb's copy has only in-frame clones and lacks some. The specimen has about 60,000 clones, none found just once. This CDR3 spans 15 amino acids. The germline CDR1 and CDR2 sequences are SSHAT and FNYEAQ (reference sequence). This clone came up many times. One end of the junction does not line up with germline, which may come from a read error. The observed sequence ends 3 residues before the CDR3 terminus, with the missing tail filled in from the germline J gene.

The material sequenced was peripheral blood mononuclear cells. V is TRBV7-7 and J is TRBJ2-2; 12 nucleotides match TRBD1. This TCR was recovered from a person between 18 and 75 years old in good health. The CDR3 bases that were read are TGTGCTAGCAGAGGGACAGGGGGCGACACCGGGGAG. This sequence encodes CASRGTGGDTGE. The whole CDR3 is CASRGTGGDTGELFF.